The 9 T cell receptor beta chains listed next were all sequenced from one sample in a study of blood T cells in healthy people across ages. Alongside a J-beta primer mix, a sample-barcoded 5' primer served in a second PCR lasting roughly 7 to 12 cycles. TCRdb reprocessed the 5' RACE reads with MiXCR, giving one entry per CDR3 protein. In the table there are some 1,800,000 distinct CDR3 sequences, about two fifths of which are singletons. The sample consisted of blood. The receptors shown here come from a human donor in good health.

In this sample, this clonotype turned up a few times. The chain is built from TRBV12-3 or TRBV12-4 and TRBJ2-5, with TRBD1 matching 9 bases. CDR3 length: 16 amino acids. Trimming removed 6 bases from V and 4 bases from J; junction bases left unmatched: 12. The CDR3 nucleotides read TGTGCCAGCAGAGAAACGACAGGGGGGGTTGGAGAGACCCAGTACTTC. This encodes CASRETTGGVGETQYF.

The rearrangement joins TRBV24-1 to TRBJ2-1; 11 bases are a match to TRBD2. This CDR3 region has 19 residues. J lost 0 bases, V lost 5 bases, and 11 bases had no gene match. Germline loops: CDR1 KGHDR, CDR2 SFDVKD. CDR3 DNA: TGTGCCACCAGTGGTGCGACTCTAGCGGGGGGTTTCTCCTACAATGAGCAGTTCTTC. Its protein product is CATSGATLAGGFSYNEQFF.

A few counts support this clonotype. The chain has TRBV20-1 and TRBJ1-2, with D perhaps TRBD1 (5 bases). CDR3 length: 14 residues. V lost 0 bases to trimming and J lost 6 bases, with 14 bases between them. Germline lookup yields CDR1 DFQATT and CDR2 SNEGSKA (reference sequence). The CDR3 reads CSARDKGHGNGYTF. In DNA, the CDR3 is TGCAGTGCTAGAGATAAGGGGCATGGGAATGGCTACACCTTC.

The chain is built from TRBV19 and TRBJ2-5; TRBD2 matches at 7 bases. Germline assignment: CDR1 LNHDA and CDR2 SQIVND (reference sequence). V gave up 6 bases and J gave up 3 bases; unmatched junction bases: 10. The CDR3 runs to 15 residues. The chain's CDR3 is CASSSIGAGKETQYF. The DNA of the CDR3 is TGTGCCAGTAGCAGCATCGGAGCGGGGAAAGAGACCCAGTACTTC.

CDR3 sequence reads: CASSSGQANEKLFF. In nucleotides, the CDR3 is TGTGCCAGCAGCTCCGGACAGGCGAATGAAAAACTGTTTTTT. The chain is built from TRBV7-2 and TRBJ1-4, with 7 bases lining up with TRBD1. CDR3 length: 14 residues. Germline V CDR1 and CDR2: SGHTA, FQGNSA. Unmatched junction bases numbered 4, after V lost 4 bases and J lost 5 bases.

The rearrangement uses TRBV29-1 and TRBJ1-2; TRBD1 aligns across 7 bases. This CDR3 is built from 15 residues. J gave up 7 bases and V 4 bases, and 15 bases lay outside the gene matches. The V gene's germline CDR1 is SQVTM and CDR2 ANQGSEA. CDR3 sequence reads: CSVAVSQGGLGGYTF. The DNA for the CDR3 is TGCAGCGTTGCAGTCAGCCAGGGGGGTTTAGGTGGCTACACCTTC.

The chain recombines TRBV7-2 with TRBJ1-5; unclear D gene. Germline V lookup: CDR1 SGHTA, CDR2 FQGNSA. Trimming cost V 5 bases and J 0 bases, with 11 bases left between them. CDR3 length: 15 residues. The CDR3 DNA sequence: TGTGCCAGCAGCCCATCTCCAGGTAGCAATCAGCCCCAGCATTTT. Translated: CASSPSPGSNQPQHF.

This rearrangement joins TRBV30 to TRBJ1-5; D is uncertain. The CDR3 runs to 14 residues. Germline V gene sequence: CDR1 GTSNPN, CDR2 SVGIG (reference sequence). V lost 5 bases and J 4 bases, leaving 15 bases between the germline ends. This CDR3 reads CAWGLSGGNQPQHF. The CDR3 region has the DNA TGTGCCTGGGGGCTAAGCGGAGGGAATCAGCCCCAGCATTTT.

Regarding this clonotype: One end of the junction does not line up with germline, which may come from a read error. The J gene is TRBJ2-1, the V gene TRBV7-7, with a weak D call TRBD1 (6 bases). The CDR3 consists of 15 residues. Germline V gives CDR1 SSHAT, CDR2 FNYEAQ (reference sequence). The CDR3 region is CASSWTASSYNEQFF. For the CDR3, the DNA is TGTGCTAGCAGCTGGACAGCAAGCTCCTACAATGAGCAGTTCTTC.